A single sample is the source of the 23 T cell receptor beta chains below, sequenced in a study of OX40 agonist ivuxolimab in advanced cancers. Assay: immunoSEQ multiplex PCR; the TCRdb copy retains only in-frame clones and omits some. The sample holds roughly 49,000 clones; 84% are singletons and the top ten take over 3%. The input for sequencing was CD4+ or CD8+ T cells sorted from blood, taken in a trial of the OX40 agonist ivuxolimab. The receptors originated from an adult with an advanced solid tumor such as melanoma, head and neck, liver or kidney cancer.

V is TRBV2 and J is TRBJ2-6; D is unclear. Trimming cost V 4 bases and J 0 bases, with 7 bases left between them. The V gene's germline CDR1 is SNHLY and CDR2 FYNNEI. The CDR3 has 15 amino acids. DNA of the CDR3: TGTGCCAGCAGTGGGCTTATCTCTGGGGCCAACGTCCTGACTTTC. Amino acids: CASSGLISGANVLTF.

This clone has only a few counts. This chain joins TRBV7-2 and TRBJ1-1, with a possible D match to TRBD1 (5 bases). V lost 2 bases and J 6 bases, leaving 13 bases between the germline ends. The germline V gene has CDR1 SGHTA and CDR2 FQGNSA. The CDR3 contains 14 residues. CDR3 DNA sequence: TGTGCCAGCAGCTTAACATCAGGGCCGTCTGAAGCTTTCTTT. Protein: CASSLTSGPSEAFF. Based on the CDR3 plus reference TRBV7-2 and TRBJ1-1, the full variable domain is GAGVSQSPSNKVTEKGKDVELRCDPISGHTALYWYRQSLGQGLEFLIYFQGNSAPDKSGLPSDRFSAERTGGSVSTLTIQRTQQEDSAVYLCASSLTSGPSEAFFGQGTRLTVV.

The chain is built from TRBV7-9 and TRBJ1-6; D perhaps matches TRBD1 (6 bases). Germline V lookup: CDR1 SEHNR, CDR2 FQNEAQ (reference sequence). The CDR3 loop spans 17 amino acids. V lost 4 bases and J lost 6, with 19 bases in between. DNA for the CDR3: TGTGCCAGCAGCTCCACCACGTCGGGGGCGGGTAATTCACCCCTCCACTTT. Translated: CASSSTTSGAGNSPLHF.

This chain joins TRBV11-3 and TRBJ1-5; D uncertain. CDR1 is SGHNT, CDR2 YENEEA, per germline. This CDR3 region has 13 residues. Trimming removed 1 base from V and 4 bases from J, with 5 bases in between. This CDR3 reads CASSLAPNQPQHF. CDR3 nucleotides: TGTGCCAGCAGCTTAGCCCCTAATCAGCCCCAGCATTTT.

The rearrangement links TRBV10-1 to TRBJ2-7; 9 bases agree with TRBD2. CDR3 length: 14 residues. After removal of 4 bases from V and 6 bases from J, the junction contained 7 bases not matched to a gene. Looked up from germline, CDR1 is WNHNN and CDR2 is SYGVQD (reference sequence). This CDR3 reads CASSVGLAGSEQYF. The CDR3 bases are TGCGCCAGCAGTGTCGGGCTAGCGGGGTCCGAGCAGTACTTC.

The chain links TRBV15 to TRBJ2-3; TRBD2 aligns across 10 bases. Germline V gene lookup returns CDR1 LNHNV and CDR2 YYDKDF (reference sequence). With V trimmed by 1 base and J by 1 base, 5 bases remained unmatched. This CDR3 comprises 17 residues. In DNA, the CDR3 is TGTGCCACCAGCAGAGGGCTAGCGGGGGTGCGCACAGATACGCAGTATTTT. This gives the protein CATSRGLAGVRTDTQYF.

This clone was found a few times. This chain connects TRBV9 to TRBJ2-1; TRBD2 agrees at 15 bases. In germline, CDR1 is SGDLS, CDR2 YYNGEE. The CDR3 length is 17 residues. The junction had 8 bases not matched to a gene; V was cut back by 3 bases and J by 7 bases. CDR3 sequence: CASSARWGTSGGNEQFF. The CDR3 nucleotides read TGTGCCAGCAGCGCCCGGTGGGGGACTAGCGGGGGGAATGAGCAGTTCTTC.

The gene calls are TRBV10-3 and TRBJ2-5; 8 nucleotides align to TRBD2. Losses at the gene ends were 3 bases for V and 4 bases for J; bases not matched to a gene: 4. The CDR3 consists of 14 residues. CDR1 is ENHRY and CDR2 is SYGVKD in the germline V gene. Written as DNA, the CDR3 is TGTGCCATCAGTGATTCGGGGGGGTCAGAGACCCAGTACTTC. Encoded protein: CAISDSGGSETQYF.

CDR3 amino acids: CASSYSYGYTF. Here the CDR3 DNA reads TGTGCCAGCAGTTACTCCTATGGCTACACCTTC. This chain joins TRBV6-5 and TRBJ1-2; D ambiguous. The CDR3 covers 11 residues. V lost 0 bases and J lost 4, with 0 bases in between. Germline CDR1 and CDR2: MNHEY and SVGAGI.

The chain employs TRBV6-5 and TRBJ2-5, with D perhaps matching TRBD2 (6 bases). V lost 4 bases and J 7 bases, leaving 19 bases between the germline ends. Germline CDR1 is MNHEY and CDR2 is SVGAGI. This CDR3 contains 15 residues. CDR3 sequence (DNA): TGTGCCAGCAGTTCCGGACGGGACTTCCCTGGGACCCAGTACTTC. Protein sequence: CASSSGRDFPGTQYF.

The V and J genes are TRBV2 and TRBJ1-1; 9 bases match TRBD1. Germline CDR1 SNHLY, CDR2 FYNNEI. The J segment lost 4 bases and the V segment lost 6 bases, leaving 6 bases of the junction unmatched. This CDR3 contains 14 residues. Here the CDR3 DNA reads TGTGCCAGCAGGAGTGGGACAGGGACCACTGAAGCTTTCTTT. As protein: CASRSGTGTTEAFF. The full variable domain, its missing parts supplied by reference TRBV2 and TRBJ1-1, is EPEVTQTPSHQVTQMGQEVILRCVPISNHLYFYWYRQILGQKVEFLVSFYNNEISEKSEIFDDQFSVERPDGSNFTLKIRSTKLEDSAMYFCASRSGTGTTEAFFGQGTRLTVV.

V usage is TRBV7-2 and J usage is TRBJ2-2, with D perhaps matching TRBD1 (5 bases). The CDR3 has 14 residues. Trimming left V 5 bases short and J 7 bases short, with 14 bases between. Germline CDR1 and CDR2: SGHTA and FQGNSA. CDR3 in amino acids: CASSHRSPDGELFF. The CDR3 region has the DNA TGTGCCAGCAGCCACAGGTCCCCGGACGGGGAGCTGTTTTTT. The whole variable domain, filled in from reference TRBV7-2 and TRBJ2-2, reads GAGVSQSPSNKVTEKGKDVELRCDPISGHTALYWYRQSLGQGLEFLIYFQGNSAPDKSGLPSDRFSAERTGGSVSTLTIQRTQQEDSAVYLCASSHRSPDGELFFGEGSRLTVL.

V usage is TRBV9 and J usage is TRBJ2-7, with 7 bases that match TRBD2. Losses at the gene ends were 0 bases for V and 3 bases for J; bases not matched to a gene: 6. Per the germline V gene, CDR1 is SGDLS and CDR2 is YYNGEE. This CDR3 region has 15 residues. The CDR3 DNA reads TGTGCCAGCAGCGTAGGGAGCGGGGAGATCTACGAGCAGTACTTC. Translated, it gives CASSVGSGEIYEQYF.

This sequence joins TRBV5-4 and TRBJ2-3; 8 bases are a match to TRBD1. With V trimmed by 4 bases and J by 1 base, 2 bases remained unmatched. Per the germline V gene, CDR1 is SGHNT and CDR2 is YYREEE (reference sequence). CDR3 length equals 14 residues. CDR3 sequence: CASSPRGRTDTQYF. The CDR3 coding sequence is TGTGCCAGCAGCCCCAGGGGGCGCACAGATACGCAGTATTTT.

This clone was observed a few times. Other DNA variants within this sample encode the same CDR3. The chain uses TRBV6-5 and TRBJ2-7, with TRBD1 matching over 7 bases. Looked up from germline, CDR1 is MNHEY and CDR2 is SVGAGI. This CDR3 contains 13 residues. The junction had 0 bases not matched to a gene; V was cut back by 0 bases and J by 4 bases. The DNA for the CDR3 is TGTGCCAGCAGTTACTCGACAGGGTACGAGCAGTACTTC. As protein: CASSYSTGYEQYF.

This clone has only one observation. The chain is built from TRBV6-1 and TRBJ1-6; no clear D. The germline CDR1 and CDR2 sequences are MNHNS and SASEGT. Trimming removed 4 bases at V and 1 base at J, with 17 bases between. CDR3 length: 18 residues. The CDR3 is CASSARDGSSSYNSPLHF. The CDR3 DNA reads TGTGCCAGCAGTGCTCGAGACGGCAGTAGTTCCTATAATTCACCCCTCCACTTT.

Written as DNA, the CDR3 is TGTGCCAGCAGTGAAGGGCAGGGGGGTTACACTGAAGCTTTCTTT. Translating it yields CASSEGQGGYTEAFF. The V call is TRBV6-1, the J call TRBJ1-1; TRBD1 agrees at 7 bases. The ends lost 1 base at V and 3 bases at J; junction bases unmatched: 5. CDR3 length: 15 residues. Germline V gene sequence: CDR1 MNHNS, CDR2 SASEGT.

CDR3 sequence (DNA): TGTGCCAGCAGTGAACTCGGGACCGGGGCCAACGTCCTGACTTTC. The encoded protein is CASSELGTGANVLTF. The J gene is TRBJ2-6, the V gene TRBV6-1, with D perhaps being TRBD1 or TRBD2 (5 bases each). Trimming left V 2 bases short and J 4 bases short, with 9 bases between. This CDR3 has 15 amino acids. From germline, CDR1 is MNHNS and CDR2 SASEGT.

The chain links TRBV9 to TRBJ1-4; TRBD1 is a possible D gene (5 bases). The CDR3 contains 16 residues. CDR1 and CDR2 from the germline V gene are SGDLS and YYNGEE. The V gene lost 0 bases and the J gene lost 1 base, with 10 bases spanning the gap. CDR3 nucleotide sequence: TGTGCCAGCAGCGTAGCTACGGGGGGAACTAATGAAAAACTGTTTTTT. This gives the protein CASSVATGGTNEKLFF.

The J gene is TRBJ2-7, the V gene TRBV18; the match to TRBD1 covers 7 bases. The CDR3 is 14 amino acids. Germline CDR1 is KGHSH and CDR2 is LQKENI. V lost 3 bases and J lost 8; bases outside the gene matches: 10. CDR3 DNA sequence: TGTGCCAGCTCACCCGGGACAGCTCACTCTCAGCAGTACTTC. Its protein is CASSPGTAHSQQYF.

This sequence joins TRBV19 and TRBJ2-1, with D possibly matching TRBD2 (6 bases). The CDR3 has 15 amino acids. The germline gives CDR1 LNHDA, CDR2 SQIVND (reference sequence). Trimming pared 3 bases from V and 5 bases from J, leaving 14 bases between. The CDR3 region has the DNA TGTGCCAGTAGTATTCGATTCGGGGGACACAATGAGCAGTTCTTC. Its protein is CASSIRFGGHNEQFF.

Here the CDR3 reads CASSEGFGTEAFF. The DNA for the CDR3 is TGTGCCAGCAGCGAGGGCTTTGGGACTGAAGCTTTCTTT. This chain links TRBV7-9 with TRBJ1-1; D is unclear. Germline V lookup: CDR1 SEHNR, CDR2 FQNEAQ (reference sequence). The length of the CDR3 is 13 residues. Trimming removed 5 bases from V and 5 bases from J, with 12 bases in between.

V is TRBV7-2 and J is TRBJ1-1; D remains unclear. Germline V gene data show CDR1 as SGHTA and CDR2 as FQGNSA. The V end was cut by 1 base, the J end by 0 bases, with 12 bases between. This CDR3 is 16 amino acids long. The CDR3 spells CASSLERLAMNTEAFF. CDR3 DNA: TGTGCCAGCAGCTTAGAACGGTTAGCCATGAACACTGAAGCTTTCTTT.